Below, one T cell receptor (beta chain) is given with its context. Time point: blood 4 weeks post-SBRT, at nephrectomy. The treatment is: 15 Gy SBRT to primary tumor, nephrectomy 4 weeks later. The CDR3 loop spans 15 amino acids. CDR1 is LNHNV, CDR2 YYDKDF, per germline (reference sequence). The V end was cut by 0 bases, the J end by 2 bases, with 8 bases between. The data were taken from a study of radiation and T cells in renal cell carcinoma. The data were produced by immunoSEQ multiplex PCR, yet TCRdb's version contains in-frame clones alone and is incomplete. The data hold approximately 86,000 clones, with around four fifths observed a single time.

This chain links TRBV15 with TRBJ1-3; D gene unclear. Material: blood, obtained from a patient whose treatment included radiotherapy and nephrectomy. This receptor was identified in a man between 50 and 59 years old with renal cell carcinoma. For the CDR3, the DNA is TGTGCCACCAGCAGAGATCGGAACCCTGGAAACACCATATATTTT. This translates into CATSRDRNPGNTIYF.